This TCR beta chain was sequenced for a study of cytomegalovirus exposure and HLA in healthy donors. After removal of 6 bases from V and 8 bases from J, the junction contained 8 bases not matched to a gene. There are 15 residues in the CDR3. Germline V gene lookup returns CDR1 SGHAT and CDR2 FQNNGV. Amplification used 60 Vbeta primers and 13 Jbeta primers. Only in-frame clones appear in the TCRdb table, and some are missing; sequencing was by immunoSEQ multiplex PCR. The sample includes about 170,000 clones, roughly 85% of them seen just once. On this clone: Its target is not known.

Notes on the study in general: Some V segments, including TRBV6-2 and TRBV6-3, were excluded as indistinguishable. The authors assumed roughly uniform sequencing depth across donors for presence/absence analyses. In a later analysis, most CMV-associated TCR beta chains appeared HLA-restricted. Diagnosis of cytomegalovirus status made by the classifier reportedly showed high specificity and sensitivity.

J is TRBJ1-6 and V is TRBV11-2; 9 positions agree with TRBD1. The receptor was isolated from a boy under 10 years old in good health and CMV-seronegative. The sequencing input was PBMCs. CDR3 coding DNA: TGTGCCAGCAGTCCCGGGACAGGGAAATATTCACCCCTCCACTTT. Translating it yields CASSPGTGKYSPLHF.